This T cell receptor beta chain stems from a study of blood T cell repertoires in COVID-19. For the study at large: Samples of COVID-19 (acute and convalescent) were obtained from the United States, Italy and Spain. The cDNA or gDNA used as material had been derived from T cells, B-cell-depleted T cells, or PBMCs.

Original data processing: Amplification from reference gene primers served as the basis for estimated nucleated cell counts. Method: immunoSEQ multiplex PCR; TCRdb's copy keeps in-frame clones and lacks some. That table is the source of V, J and clone size, and D and trimming were worked out from the DNA. The data hold 120,000 to 150,000 clones, with about four fifths observed a single time. The length of the CDR3 is 14 residues. J gave up 1 base and V 5 bases, and 2 bases lay outside the gene matches. Germline V CDR1 and CDR2: MNHEY, SMNVEV (reference sequence). This clone was seen just once. Sequenced material: peripheral blood. The chain employs TRBV27 and TRBJ1-1; 9 bases fit TRBD1. This TCR was recovered from a human donor in a cohort sampled during active COVID-19. The CDR3 sequence is CASSRQGGNTEAFF. The CDR3 DNA reads TGTGCCAGCAGTAGACAGGGGGGGAACACTGAAGCTTTCTTT.